This TCR beta chain was captured by sequencing in a study of T cells in pancreatic ductal adenocarcinoma (TCRdb year 2017). Concerning the study at large: To learn about the adaptive T-cell response arising naturally, investigators profiled where tumor-infiltrating CD8+ T cells, together with suppressive cells, were located within resected pancreatic ductal adenocarcinoma, how abundant they were, and what qualities they showed. Overall study results and their limits: T-cell clonality showed no significant difference between tumor and blood, with a mean clonality of about 0.11 in tumors and approximately 0.078 in blood. Because most pancreatic cancer patients present with inoperable disease, the resected cohort was biased toward the minority with early-stage disease. Because tumors are enriched in CD45RO+ effector T cells rather than naive T cells, which biases toward lower diversity, comparisons of clonality between tumor and blood may be biased. Blood samples had more total productive templates and 6 to 8-fold more unique clonotypes than tumor samples.

The immunoSEQ hsTCRB kit was used to amplify TCR beta CDR3 regions from genomic DNA. High-throughput TRB CDR3 sequencing was performed on an Illumina HiSeq system. The paper's data handling went like this. The immunoSEQ software was used to analyze sequencing reads, and nonproductive sequences containing premature stops or frame-shifts were removed. Clonality of the repertoire was calculated as one minus Shannon entropy normalized by log2 of the number of unique productive sequences. In its TCRdb copy, this immuneACCESS table keeps in-frame sequences only and misses some clones. Where compared with another copy, unresolved V genes explain less than half of these, and the others have no known cause. V and J calls and clone size are as listed in that table; D and trimming were resolved from the DNA. For this sample the table gives about 98,000 clones, of which 90% to 95% were detected only once. The top ten hold around 2.9% of the sample.

Pancreatic ductal adenocarcinoma patients who had undergone surgery without neoadjuvant therapy were selected. After peripheral blood was drawn into heparin tubes, PBMCs were separated on a histopaque density gradient and then cryopreserved in around 10% DMSO. The DNeasy Blood and Tissue Kit, with Proteinase K and RNase treatment, was used to extract genomic DNA from roughly seven PBMC specimens and 9 or 10 flash-frozen tumor specimens. Remarks on this clone: Its antigen has not been determined. No much larger clone exists at a distance of one base, and base qualities are not known.

This TCR came from a human donor with pancreatic ductal adenocarcinoma. Sequencing was done on a sample of PBMCs.

This receptor has the CDR3 CASSTTGTGGHEQYF. The DNA is as follows: TGTGCCAGCAGCACCACCGGGACAGGCGGGCACGAGCAGTACTTC. This chain joins TRBV13 to TRBJ2-7, with TRBD1 matching 8 junction bases. The CDR3 contains 15 residues, cysteine and phenylalanine counted. CDR3 DNA only is kept here, 45 bases in frame from base 1. Per the germline V gene (reference sequence), PRHDT is the CDR1 and FYEKMQ is the CDR2. After removal of 5 bases from V and 5 bases from J, the junction retains 11 bases not matched to a gene.